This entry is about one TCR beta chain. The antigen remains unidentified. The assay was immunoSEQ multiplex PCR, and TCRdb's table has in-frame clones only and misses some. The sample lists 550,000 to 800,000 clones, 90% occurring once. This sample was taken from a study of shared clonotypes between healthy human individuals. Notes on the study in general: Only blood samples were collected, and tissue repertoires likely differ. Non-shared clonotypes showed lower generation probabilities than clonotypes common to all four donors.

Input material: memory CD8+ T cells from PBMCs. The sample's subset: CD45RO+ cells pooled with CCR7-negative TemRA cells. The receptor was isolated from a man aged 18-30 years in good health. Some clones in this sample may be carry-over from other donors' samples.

The CDR3 DNA reads TGTGCCAGCAGTTTAATGCACAACACTGAAGCTTTCTTT. Translated, it gives CASSLMHNTEAFF. The chain has TRBV27 and TRBJ1-1, with D hard to call. The CDR3 is 13 residues long. Germline values: CDR1 MNHEY, CDR2 SMNVEV (reference sequence). Trimming removed 2 bases at V and 2 bases at J, with 6 bases between.